The next 31 T cell receptor beta chains were all read from a single sample in a study of T cell changes during pregnancy in multiple sclerosis. Assay: immunoSEQ multiplex PCR; the TCRdb copy retains only in-frame clones and omits some. The data show approximately 71,000 clones, roughly 92% seen once. Sample: peripheral blood, taken in the second trimester of pregnancy. The receptors derive from a female donor with multiple sclerosis, enrolled in a pregnancy study.

This sequence joins TRBV5-6 and TRBJ1-1; the match to TRBD1 covers 8 bases. In germline, CDR1 is SGHDT, CDR2 YYEEEE. Trimming at V came to 0 bases and at J to 1 base, leaving 5 bases not matched to a gene. The CDR3 runs 16 residues. CDR3 nucleotides: TGTGCCAGCAGCTTGGCTCGGACAGGGTCGAACACTGAAGCTTTCTTT. It translates to CASSLARTGSNTEAFF.

This clone was seen more than once but under ten times. This chain uses TRBV9 with TRBJ1-3, with D uncertain. The CDR3 runs to 17 residues. V was cut by 1 base and J by 2 bases, with 16 bases left in between. Germline CDR1 SGDLS, CDR2 YYNGEE. CDR3 protein: CASSVSPLMEAGNTIYF. In nucleotides, the CDR3 is TGTGCCAGCAGCGTAAGTCCCCTGATGGAGGCTGGAAACACCATATATTTT.

The chain joins TRBV6-1 to TRBJ2-5; TRBD1 matches at 7 bases. CDR1 is MNHNS and CDR2 is SASEGT in the germline V gene. Trimming cost V 9 bases and J 2 bases; bases outside gene matches: 12. The length of the CDR3 is 15 residues. The CDR3 region has the DNA TGTGCCAGTAATGAAGGGGGCGCTGGGCAAGAGACCCAGTACTTC. It yields the protein CASNEGGAGQETQYF.

J is TRBJ1-5 and V is TRBV19, with 7 bases that match TRBD1. J gave up 5 bases and V 3 bases, and 1 base lay outside the gene matches. The length of the CDR3 is 13 residues. Per germline, CDR1 LNHDA and CDR2 SQIVND (reference sequence). The CDR3 nucleotides read TGTGCCAGTAGTATCCAGGGGGATCAGCCCCAGCATTTT. Its translation: CASSIQGDQPQHF.

The J gene is TRBJ2-2, the V gene TRBV7-2; D not certain. The V gene lost 5 bases and the J gene lost 1 base, with 8 bases spanning the gap. The CDR3 is 14 amino acids. In germline, CDR1 is SGHTA, CDR2 FQGNSA. This CDR3 reads CASSPRWNTGELFF. The DNA of the CDR3 is TGTGCCAGCAGCCCCCGGTGGAACACCGGGGAGCTGTTTTTT.

This clone has just one count. The V and J genes are TRBV18 and TRBJ2-1, with 10 bases identical to TRBD2. The CDR3 is 16 amino acids. Per the germline V gene, CDR1 is KGHSH and CDR2 is LQKENI. The V gene end was trimmed by 2 bases and the J gene end by 6 bases; junction bases not matched to a gene: 7. In DNA, the CDR3 is TGTGCCAGCTCACCAACGGGGGCTAGCGGGAGCAATGAGCAGTTCTTC. Amino acid sequence: CASSPTGASGSNEQFF. Supplemented by reference TRBV18 and TRBJ2-1, the full variable domain reads NAGVMQNPRHLVRRRGQEARLRCSPMKGHSHVYWYRQLPEEGLKFMVYLQKENIIDESGMPKERFSAEFPKEGPSILRIQQVVRGDSAAYFCASSPTGASGSNEQFFGPGTRLTVL.

In the case of this clone: Mismatch with germline at one junction end may stem from a read error. This chain's CDR3 is CASRDRGRRYEQYF. CDR3 DNA: TGTGCCAGCCGTGACAGGGGGCGTCGATACGAGCAGTACTTC. The chain carries TRBV6-1 and TRBJ2-7; 10 bases map to TRBD1. Germline CDR1 is MNHNS and CDR2 is SASEGT. The CDR3 is 14 amino acids.

The rearrangement joins TRBV7-2 to TRBJ1-4; 8 nucleotides align to TRBD1. CDR3 size: 15 residues. Trimming cost V 5 bases and J 1 base; bases outside gene matches: 3. Germline V CDR1 and CDR2: SGHTA, FQGNSA. The CDR3 coding sequence is TGTGCCAGCAGCACACAGGGGGGAACTAATGAAAAACTGTTTTTT. Amino acids: CASSTQGGTNEKLFF. The whole variable domain, remainder taken from reference TRBV7-2 and TRBJ1-4, is GAGVSQSPSNKVTEKGKDVELRCDPISGHTALYWYRQSLGQGLEFLIYFQGNSAPDKSGLPSDRFSAERTGGSVSTLTIQRTQQEDSAVYLCASSTQGGTNEKLFFGSGTQLSVL.

CDR3: CAISDRGYEQYF. In DNA, the CDR3 is TGTGCCATCAGTGACCGGGGTTACGAGCAGTACTTC. V gene TRBV10-3 combines with J gene TRBJ2-7, with a possible D match to TRBD2 (5 bases). This CDR3 comprises 12 residues. V was clipped by 3 bases and J by 4 bases, with 7 bases between them. Germline CDR1 is ENHRY and CDR2 is SYGVKD.

The CDR3 spells CASSAGLAANTGELFF. The CDR3 region has the DNA TGTGCCAGCAGCGCTGGACTAGCGGCGAACACCGGGGAGCTGTTTTTT. The rearrangement joins TRBV9 to TRBJ2-2; 10 bases line up with TRBD2. This CDR3 has 16 amino acids. After removal of 3 bases from V and 0 bases from J, the junction contained 2 bases not matched to a gene. Germline V gene lookup returns CDR1 SGDLS and CDR2 YYNGEE.

The rearrangement uses TRBV6-4 and TRBJ2-1, with 12 bases lining up with TRBD2. V was clipped by 4 bases and J by 8 bases; unmatched bases: 3. This CDR3 comprises 14 residues. Germline V lookup: CDR1 MRHNA, CDR2 SNTAGT. The CDR3: CASSASGGAYEQFF. CDR3 in DNA: TGTGCCAGCAGTGCTAGCGGGGGGGCCTATGAGCAGTTCTTC.

This clone was detected only once. The V gene is TRBV6-5, the J gene TRBJ2-1, with 8 bases that match TRBD1. The CDR3 runs 14 residues. The V gene end was trimmed by 2 bases and the J gene end by 7 bases; junction bases not matched to a gene: 4. Germline V gives CDR1 MNHEY, CDR2 SVGAGI. As DNA, the CDR3 is TGTGCCAGCAGTTACGGGACAGGACGGAATGAGCAGTTCTTC. Translating it yields CASSYGTGRNEQFF.

The V call is TRBV18, the J call TRBJ1-3; a possible D gene is TRBD1 (5 bases). V was trimmed by 2 bases and J by 1 base, leaving 9 bases between them. The CDR3 totals 15 residues. CDR1 KGHSH and CDR2 LQKENI come from the germline V gene. CDR3 coding DNA: TGTGCCAGCTCACCAGGGGGGATTTCTGGAAACACCATATATTTT. It encodes CASSPGGISGNTIYF.

The rearrangement uses TRBV10-3 and TRBJ2-3, with D possibly TRBD2 on 5 matching bases. The CDR3 spans 16 residues. Trimming removed 3 bases from V and 0 bases from J, with 13 bases in between. Germline V CDR1 and CDR2: ENHRY, SYGVKD. Written as DNA, the CDR3 is TGTGCCATCAGTGAAGCTTCTGGGGAGAGCACAGATACGCAGTATTTT. Translating it yields CAISEASGESTDTQYF.

V gene TRBV14 combines with J gene TRBJ2-7, with D unclear. The CDR3 loop spans 12 amino acids. Per germline, CDR1 SGHDN and CDR2 FVKESK. V lost 1 base to trimming and J lost 6 bases, with 7 bases between them. As DNA, the CDR3 is TGTGCCAGCAGCCAAGGGTTGAGCGAGCAGTACTTC. This encodes CASSQGLSEQYF.

In its sample, this clone was seen many times. The chain combines TRBV5-1 with TRBJ2-3, with D uncertain. The V end was cut by 0 bases, the J end by 3 bases, with 8 bases between. The CDR3 is 14 residues long. Germline values: CDR1 SGHRS, CDR2 YFSETQ. CDR3: CASSLATVTDTQYF. CDR3 sequence (DNA): TGCGCCAGCAGCTTGGCTACGGTTACAGATACGCAGTATTTT.

The V gene is TRBV7-9, the J gene TRBJ1-4, with 7 nucleotides matching TRBD1. V was clipped by 3 bases and J by 10 bases; unmatched bases: 14. Per germline, CDR1 SEHNR and CDR2 FQNEAQ (reference sequence). The CDR3 covers 16 residues. CDR3 protein: CASSFWTGGVGVKLFF. The CDR3 DNA follows: TGTGCCAGCAGCTTCTGGACAGGCGGGGTGGGAGTAAAACTGTTTTTT.

The rearrangement uses TRBV30 and TRBJ2-5; D unclear. With 5 bases removed from V and 7 bases from J, the gap between germline ends came to 14 bases. The CDR3 sequence is 12 residues long. Germline V gene sequence: CDR1 GTSNPN, CDR2 SVGIG (reference sequence). The CDR3 sequence: CAWGNTQLTQYF. CDR3 in DNA: TGTGCCTGGGGCAACACCCAATTGACCCAGTACTTC.

The gene calls are TRBV30 and TRBJ2-1; tentatively, D is TRBD1 (6 bases). Trimming stripped 3 bases from V and 6 bases from J, with 15 bases between. The germline gives CDR1 GTSNPN, CDR2 SVGIG (reference sequence). The CDR3 runs to 14 residues. The DNA of the CDR3 is TGTGCCTGGAGGGACAGAACTAGGGGCAATGAGCAGTTCTTC. Translating it yields CAWRDRTRGNEQFF.

The CDR3 DNA sequence: TGCAGCGCAGAGGTAGCGGGACCAAAACATTACGAGCAGTACTTC. Translated, it gives CSAEVAGPKHYEQYF. The chain recombines TRBV29-1 with TRBJ2-7, with 8 bases fitting TRBD2. CDR1 and CDR2 (germline): SQVTM, ANQGSEA. Trimming cost V 7 bases and J 4 bases; bases outside gene matches: 15. The CDR3 covers 15 residues.

This chain joins TRBV19 and TRBJ1-1; no reliable D call. CDR1 LNHDA and CDR2 SQIVND come from the germline V gene (reference sequence). The CDR3 consists of 14 residues. Between the trimmed V and J ends, which lost 6 bases and 3 bases, there was a span of 14 bases. The CDR3 spells CASSPPWRDTEAFF. Written as DNA, the CDR3 is TGTGCCAGTAGCCCCCCCTGGCGGGACACTGAAGCTTTCTTT.

The chain combines TRBV25-1 with TRBJ2-1, with TRBD1 as a possible D gene (6 bases). From germline, CDR1 is MGHDK and CDR2 SYGVNS. V shed 4 bases and J shed 8 bases, with 18 bases lying between them. The CDR3 has 15 amino acids. CDR3 DNA: TGTGCCAGCAGTGCCGACAGGACCCTCGGGGATGAGCAGTTCTTC. Translated, it gives CASSADRTLGDEQFF.

This chain joins TRBV11-3 and TRBJ2-2; no clear D gene. The V gene's germline CDR1 is SGHNT and CDR2 YENEEA. The CDR3 contains 13 residues. Trimming took off 1 base at V and 7 bases at J, with 7 bases between the two ends. CDR3 DNA: TGTGCCAGCAGCTTAGGAGGAATCGGGGAGCTGTTTTTT. Translating it yields CASSLGGIGELFF.

This clone was recorded only once. J is TRBJ2-7 and V is TRBV6-4; possible D gene TRBD1, 6 bases. Germline values: CDR1 MRHNA, CDR2 SNTAGT. The CDR3 sequence is 15 residues long. Trimming pared 10 bases from V and 6 bases from J, leaving 25 bases between. CDR3: CATPRVGGVPCEQYF. CDR3 bases: TGTGCCACCCCCAGGGTAGGGGGTGTTCCTTGCGAGCAGTACTTC.

V gene TRBV20-1 combines with J gene TRBJ2-1, with D unresolved. Germline V gene data show CDR1 as DFQATT and CDR2 as SNEGSKA (reference sequence). This CDR3 region has 10 residues. V was shortened by 2 bases and J by 14 bases, with 10 bases between the two germline ends. CDR3 DNA: TGCAGTGCTAGACTACCTACAGAGTTCTTC. Protein sequence: CSARLPTEFF.

The J gene is TRBJ1-4, the V gene TRBV4-3, with D possibly TRBD1 on 5 matching bases. Trimming removed 4 bases from V and 5 bases from J, with 11 bases in between. Germline V gene sequence: CDR1 LGHNA, CDR2 YSLEER. This CDR3 is 14 amino acids long. The CDR3 reads CASSLGTGNEKLFF. CDR3 DNA: TGCGCCAGCAGCCTTGGGACTGGCAATGAAAAACTGTTTTTT.

The sample holds many counts of this clone. The rearrangement links TRBV4-3 to TRBJ2-7, with D perhaps TRBD2 (6 bases). Germline V CDR1 and CDR2: LGHNA, YSLEER. This CDR3 is 15 amino acids long. Trimming removed 1 base from V and 4 bases from J, with 14 bases in between. The CDR3 DNA reads as TGCGCCAGCAGCCAAGGGGTCAGGGCGGGATACGAGCAGTACTTC. Amino acids: CASSQGVRAGYEQYF.

V usage is TRBV29-1 and J usage is TRBJ2-1; 10 bases line up with TRBD2. The CDR3 sequence is 16 residues long. V lost 5 bases to trimming and J lost 2 bases; unmatched junction nucleotides: 9. The germline V gene encodes CDR1 SQVTM and CDR2 ANQGSEA. The CDR3 spells CSVLGRLAGAYNEQFF. The DNA of the CDR3 is TGCAGCGTTCTGGGTAGACTAGCGGGTGCCTACAATGAGCAGTTCTTC.

The chain carries TRBV30 and TRBJ2-7; 7 bases are shared with TRBD2. Germline V gene data show CDR1 as GTSNPN and CDR2 as SVGIG (reference sequence). The junction had 11 bases not matched to a gene; V was cut back by 3 bases and J by 6 bases. CDR3 length equals 14 residues. As DNA, the CDR3 is TGTGCCTGGAGCGCACTGACTAGCACGAGCGAGCAGTACTTC. Translating gives CAWSALTSTSEQYF. The whole variable domain, remainder taken from reference TRBV30 and TRBJ2-7, is SQTIHQWPATLVQPVGSPLSLECTVEGTSNPNLYWYRQAAGRGLQLLFYSVGIGQISSEVPQNLSASRPQDRQFILSSKKLLLSDSGFYLCAWSALTSTSEQYFGPGTRLTVT.

V is TRBV30 and J is TRBJ2-7; 7 bases are shared with TRBD2. Germline V gene data show CDR1 as GTSNPN and CDR2 as SVGIG (reference sequence). J was trimmed by 0 bases and V by 3 bases; bases with no gene match: 8. The CDR3 has 15 residues. CDR3 bases: TGTGCCTGGAGGGGGACTATAAAGGCCTCCTACGAGCAGTACTTC. It is translated as CAWRGTIKASYEQYF.

J is TRBJ1-5 and V is TRBV19, with a weak D call TRBD1 (5 bases). Deletions cut 5 bases from V and 5 bases from J, with 13 bases between. Germline lookup yields CDR1 LNHDA and CDR2 SQIVND (reference sequence). The CDR3 runs 14 residues. The CDR3 spells CASSPLFRDQPQHF. CDR3 DNA sequence: TGTGCCAGTAGTCCTCTCTTCAGGGATCAGCCCCAGCATTTT. The full variable domain, with the rest looked up from reference TRBV19 and TRBJ1-5, is DGGITQSPKYLFRKEGQNVTLSCEQNLNHDAMYWYRQDPGQGLRLIYYSQIVNDFQKGDIAEGYSVSREKKESFPLTVTSAQKNPTAFYLCASSPLFRDQPQHFGDGTRLSIL.